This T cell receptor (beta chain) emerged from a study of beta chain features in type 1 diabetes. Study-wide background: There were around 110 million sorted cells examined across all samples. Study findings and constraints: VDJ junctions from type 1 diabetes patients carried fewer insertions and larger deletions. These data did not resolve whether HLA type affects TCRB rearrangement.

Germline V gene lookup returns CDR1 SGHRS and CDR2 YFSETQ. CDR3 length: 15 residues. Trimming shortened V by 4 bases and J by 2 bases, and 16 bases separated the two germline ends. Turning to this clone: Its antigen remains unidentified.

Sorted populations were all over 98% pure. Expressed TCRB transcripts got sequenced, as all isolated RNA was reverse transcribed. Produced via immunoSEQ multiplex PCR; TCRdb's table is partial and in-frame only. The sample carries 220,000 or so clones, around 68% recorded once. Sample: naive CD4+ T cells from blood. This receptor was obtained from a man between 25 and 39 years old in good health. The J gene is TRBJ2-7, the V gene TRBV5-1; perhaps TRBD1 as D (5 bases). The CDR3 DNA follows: TGCGCCAGCAGCCCCCGCGGCAGGGAAGCCTACGAGCAGTACTTC. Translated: CASSPRGREAYEQYF.